This T cell receptor beta chain was found in a study of blood T cell repertoires in COVID-19. Study-level information: Some COVID-19 samples were acute and others convalescent; all came from the United States, Italy and Spain.

Measured with immunoSEQ multiplex PCR; TCRdb has only the in-frame clones, and not every one. The data hold some 240,000 clones, with 65% to 85% observed a single time. Participants were aged about 18 to 100 years from 24 US areas. Cohort placement rested on clinical history that participants reported themselves. The V gene lost 3 bases and the J gene lost 4 bases, with 6 bases spanning the gap. The V gene's germline CDR1 is WNHNN and CDR2 SYGVQD (reference sequence). CDR3 length: 13 residues. Sequenced input: PBMCs or T cells enriched from blood (not recorded which). The chain has TRBV10-1 and TRBJ1-4; D is unclear. This receptor was identified in a man aged 50 to 59 who had recovered from COVID-19. This CDR3 is CASSDQNNEKLFF. CDR3 DNA: TGCGCCAGCAGTGACCAAAATAATGAAAAACTGTTTTTT.